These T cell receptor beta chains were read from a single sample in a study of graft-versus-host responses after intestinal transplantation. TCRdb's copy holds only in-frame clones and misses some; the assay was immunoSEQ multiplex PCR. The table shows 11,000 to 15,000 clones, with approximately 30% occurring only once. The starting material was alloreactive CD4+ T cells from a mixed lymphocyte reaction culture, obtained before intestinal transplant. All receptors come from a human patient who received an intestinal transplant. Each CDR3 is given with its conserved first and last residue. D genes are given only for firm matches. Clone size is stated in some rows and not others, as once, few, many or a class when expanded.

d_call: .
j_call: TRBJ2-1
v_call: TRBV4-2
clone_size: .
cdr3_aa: CASSQANAGSYNEQFF
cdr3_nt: TGTGCCAGCAGCCAAGCGAATGCCGGGTCCTACAATGAGCAGTTCTTC

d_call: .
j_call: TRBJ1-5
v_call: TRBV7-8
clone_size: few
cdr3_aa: CASSLSLNQPQHF
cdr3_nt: TGTGCCAGCAGCTTATCACTCAATCAGCCCCAGCATTTT

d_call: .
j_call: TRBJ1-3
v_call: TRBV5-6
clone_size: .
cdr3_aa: CASSLVQLTSGNTIYF
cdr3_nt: TGTGCCAGCAGCTTGGTTCAACTAACCTCTGGAAACACCATATATTTT

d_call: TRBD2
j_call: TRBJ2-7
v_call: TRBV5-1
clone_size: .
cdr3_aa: CASSFNGLAGLEQYF
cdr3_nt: TGCGCCAGCAGCTTTAATGGACTAGCGGGACTCGAGCAGTACTTC

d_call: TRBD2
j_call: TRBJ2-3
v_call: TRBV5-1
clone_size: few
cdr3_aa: CASSLVDLGGIGDTQYF
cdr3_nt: TGCGCCAGCAGCTTGGTAGATTTGGGAGGGATCGGAGATACGCAGTATTTT

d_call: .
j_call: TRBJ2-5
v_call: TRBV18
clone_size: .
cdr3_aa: CASSLANHQETQYF
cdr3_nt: TGTGCCAGCTCACTAGCCAACCACCAAGAGACCCAGTACTTC

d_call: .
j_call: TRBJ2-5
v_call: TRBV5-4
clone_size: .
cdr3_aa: CAGSLEARETQYF
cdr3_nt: TGTGCCGGCAGCTTGGAGGCTAGAGAGACTCAGTACTTC

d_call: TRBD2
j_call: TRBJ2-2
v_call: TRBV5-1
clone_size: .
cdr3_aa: CASSLGAGVAGELFF
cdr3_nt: TGCGCCAGCAGCTTGGGAGCGGGAGTCGCCGGGGAGCTGTTTTTT

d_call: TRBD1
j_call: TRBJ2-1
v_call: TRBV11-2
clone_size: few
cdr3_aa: CASSLEDRAEQFF
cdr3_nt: TGTGCCAGCAGCTTAGAGGACAGGGCTGAGCAGTTCTTC

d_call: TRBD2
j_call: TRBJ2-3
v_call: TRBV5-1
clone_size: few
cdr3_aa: CASSTRTSGRTDTQYF
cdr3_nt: TGCGCCAGCAGCACCCGGACTAGCGGTAGGACAGATACGCAGTATTTT

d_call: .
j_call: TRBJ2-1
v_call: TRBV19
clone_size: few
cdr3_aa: CASSILSPGVAGNEQFF
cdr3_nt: TGTGCCAGTAGTATTTTATCCCCTGGGGTAGCAGGTAATGAGCAGTTCTTC

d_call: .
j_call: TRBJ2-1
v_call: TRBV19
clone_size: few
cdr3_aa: CATRGYNEQFF
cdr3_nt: TGTGCCACTAGGGGCTACAATGAGCAGTTCTTC

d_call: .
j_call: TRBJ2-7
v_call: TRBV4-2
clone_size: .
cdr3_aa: CASSQDWTTSSYEQYF
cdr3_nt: TGTGCCAGCAGCCAAGATTGGACTACTTCCTCCTACGAGCAGTACTTC

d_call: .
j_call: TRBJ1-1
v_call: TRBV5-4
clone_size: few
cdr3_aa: CASSPQGGYTEAFF
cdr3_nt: TGTGCCAGCAGCCCACAGGGAGGGTACACTGAAGCTTTCTTT

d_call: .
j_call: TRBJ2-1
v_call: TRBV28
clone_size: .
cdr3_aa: CASRGAYEQFF
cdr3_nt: TGTGCCAGCAGGGGAGCGTATGAGCAGTTCTTC

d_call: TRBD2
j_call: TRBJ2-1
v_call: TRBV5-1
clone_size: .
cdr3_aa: CASSFLREGSNEQFF
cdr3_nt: TGCGCCAGCAGCTTCCTCAGGGAGGGATCCAATGAGCAGTTCTTC

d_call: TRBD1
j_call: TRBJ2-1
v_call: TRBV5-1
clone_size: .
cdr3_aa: CASSFNRGRSDEQFF
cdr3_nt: TGCGCCAGCAGCTTTAACAGGGGGCGATCTGATGAGCAGTTCTTC

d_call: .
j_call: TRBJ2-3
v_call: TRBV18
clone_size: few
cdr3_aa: CASSPGSRSRYTQYF
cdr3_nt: TGTGCCAGCTCACCAGGTTCCCGGTCGAGATATACGCAGTATTTT

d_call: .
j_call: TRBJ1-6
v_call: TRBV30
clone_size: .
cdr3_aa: CAWSGQQTDNSPLHF
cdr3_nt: TGTGCCTGGAGTGGACAACAGACCGATAATTCACCCCTCCACTTT

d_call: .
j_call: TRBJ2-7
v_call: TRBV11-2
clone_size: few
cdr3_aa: CASSLAGTYEQYF
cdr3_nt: TGTGCCAGCAGCTTAGCAGGGACCTACGAGCAGTACTTC

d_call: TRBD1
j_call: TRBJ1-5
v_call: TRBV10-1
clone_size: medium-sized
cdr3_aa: CASSEIRGHQPQHF
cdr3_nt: TGCGCCAGCAGTGAAATCAGGGGGCATCAGCCCCAGCATTTT

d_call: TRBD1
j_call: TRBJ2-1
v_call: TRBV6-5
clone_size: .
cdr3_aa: CASSHDRDSYNEQFF
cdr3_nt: TGTGCCAGCAGCCACGACAGGGACTCCTACAATGAGCAGTTCTTC

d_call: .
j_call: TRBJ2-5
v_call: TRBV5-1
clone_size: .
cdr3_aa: CASSVLTWDQETQYF
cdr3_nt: TGCGCCAGCAGCGTGTTGACGTGGGATCAAGAGACCCAGTACTTC

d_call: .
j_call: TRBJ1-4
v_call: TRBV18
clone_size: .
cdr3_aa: CASSPSAGLREKLFF
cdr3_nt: TGTGCCAGCTCACCCTCCGCGGGGCTCCGGGAAAAACTGTTTTTT

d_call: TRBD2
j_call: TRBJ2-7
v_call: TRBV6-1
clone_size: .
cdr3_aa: CASSMGLAGSYEQYF
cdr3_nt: TGTGCCAGCAGTATGGGACTAGCGGGAAGCTACGAGCAGTACTTC